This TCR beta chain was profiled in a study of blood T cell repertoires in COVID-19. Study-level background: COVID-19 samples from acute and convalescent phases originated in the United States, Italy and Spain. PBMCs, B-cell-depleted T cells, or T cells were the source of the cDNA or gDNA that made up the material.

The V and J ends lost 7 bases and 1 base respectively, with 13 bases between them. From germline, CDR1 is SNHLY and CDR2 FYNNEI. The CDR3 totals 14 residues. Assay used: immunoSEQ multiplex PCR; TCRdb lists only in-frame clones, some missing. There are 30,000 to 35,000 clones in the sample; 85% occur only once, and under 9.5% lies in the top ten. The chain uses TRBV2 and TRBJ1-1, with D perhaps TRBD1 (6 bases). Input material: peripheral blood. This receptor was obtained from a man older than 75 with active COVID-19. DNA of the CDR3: TGTGCCAGCATAGAGTACAGGGCGAACACTGAAGCTTTCTTT. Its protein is CASIEYRANTEAFF.